This is a list of T cell receptor beta chains from one sample in a study of T cell changes during pregnancy in multiple sclerosis. Clones were sequenced by immunoSEQ multiplex PCR, and TCRdb holds only the in-frame ones, with some missing. This repertoire shows 42,000 or so clones, almost 95% found once; its top ten account for roughly 7.4%. The sequenced sample was CD8+ T cells from peripheral blood mononuclear cells, obtained in the third trimester of pregnancy. Receptors were obtained from a female donor with multiple sclerosis, enrolled in a pregnancy study. The CDR3 runs from the conserved cysteine through the conserved F or W. A D gene is named only where the DNA matches it firmly. Some rows mark clone size as missing; the rest say once, few, many or name a class of expanded clone.

size	V	J	D	CDR3	DNA
-	TRBV9	TRBJ1-1	-	CASSVEAGQNTEAFF	TGTGCCAGCAGCGTAGAGGCGGGGCAGAACACTGAAGCTTTCTTT
few	TRBV11-2	TRBJ2-7	TRBD1	CASSTGQGYEQYF	TGTGCCAGCAGCACAGGACAGGGCTACGAGCAGTACTTC
-	TRBV4-2	TRBJ2-5	TRBD2	CASSRPGLVKETQYF	TGTGCCAGCAGCCGACCGGGACTAGTAAAAGAGACCCAGTACTTC
-	TRBV29-1	TRBJ2-1	-	CSADGSSYNEQFF	TGCAGCGCTGATGGGAGCTCCTACAATGAGCAGTTCTTC
-	TRBV27	TRBJ1-5	-	CASRFAGSNQPQHF	TGTGCCAGCAGGTTCGCAGGTAGCAATCAGCCCCAGCATTTT
-	TRBV5-1	TRBJ1-2	-	CASSLGSGRDGYTF	TGCGCCAGCAGCTTAGGGTCAGGGCGCGATGGCTACACCTTC
-	TRBV7-2	TRBJ2-1	TRBD2	CASSLVASGRNEQFF	TGTGCCAGCAGCTTAGTGGCTAGCGGGAGGAATGAGCAGTTCTTC
-	TRBV4-1	TRBJ2-6	TRBD1	CASSQWSGQLSGANVLTF	TGCGCCAGCAGCCAATGGTCGGGACAGCTCTCTGGGGCCAACGTCCTGACTTTC
-	TRBV5-1	TRBJ2-7	-	CASSLGPGYNYEQYF	TGCGCCAGCAGCTTGGGGCCAGGGTATAACTACGAGCAGTACTTC
-	TRBV14	TRBJ2-7	TRBD1	CASSFGQGADYEQYF	TGTGCCAGCAGCTTCGGACAGGGGGCCGACTACGAGCAGTACTTC
-	TRBV27	TRBJ2-3	TRBD2	CASSLAGAHTDTQYF	TGTGCCAGCAGCCTAGCGGGAGCCCACACAGATACGCAGTATTTT
-	TRBV19	TRBJ2-7	-	CASQPRDTYEQYF	TGTGCCAGTCAACCAAGGGACACCTACGAGCAGTACTTC
-	TRBV7-9	TRBJ2-1	TRBD2	CASSSGTSGRAHPFF	TGTGCCAGCAGCTCGGGGACTAGCGGGAGGGCCCATCCGTTCTTC
-	TRBV21-1	TRBJ1-5	-	CASSKMEGENQPQHF	TGTGCCAGCAGCAAAATGGAGGGCGAGAATCAGCCCCAGCATTTT
-	TRBV27	TRBJ1-5	TRBD1	CASSLLGQSNQPQHF	TGTGCCAGCAGTTTACTGGGACAGAGCAATCAGCCCCAGCATTTT
-	TRBV7-9	TRBJ2-3	-	CASSLEGQGGSTDTQYF	TGTGCCAGCAGCTTAGAGGGTCAGGGGGGAAGCACAGATACGCAGTATTTT
-	TRBV7-8	TRBJ2-1	TRBD2	CASSSRGVEDNEQFF	TGTGCCAGCAGCTCTCGGGGGGTGGAGGACAATGAGCAGTTCTTC
once	TRBV21-1	TRBJ2-1	-	CASSPTREQFF	TGTGCCAGCAGCCCAACGCGTGAGCAGTTCTTC
medium-sized	TRBV30	TRBJ2-7	-	CAWSEGAYEQYF	TGTGCCTGGAGTGAGGGAGCCTACGAGCAGTACTTC
-	TRBV5-6	TRBJ2-5	-	CASSFGSDPQYF	TGTGCCAGCAGCTTTGGAAGCGATCCCCAGTACTTC
-	TRBV10-3	TRBJ1-2	-	CAISESEAPLNYGYTF	TGTGCCATCAGTGAGTCGGAAGCTCCACTAAACTATGGCTACACCTTC
-	TRBV14	TRBJ2-7	TRBD1	CASSLPLGQGEYEQYF	TGTGCCAGCAGCCTTCCCTTAGGACAGGGGGAATACGAGCAGTACTTC
-	TRBV6-5	TRBJ2-7	TRBD2	CASSIAGPPYEQYF	TGTGCCAGCAGCATAGCGGGGCCACCCTACGAGCAGTACTTC
medium-sized	TRBV7-3	TRBJ1-1	-	CASSLRPGHEAFF	TGTGCCAGCAGCTTAAGGCCGGGACATGAAGCTTTCTTT
-	TRBV6-1	TRBJ2-7	-	CASSEAGFHYEQYF	TGTGCCAGCAGTGAGGCAGGGTTTCACTACGAGCAGTACTTC
-	TRBV6-5	TRBJ2-5	TRBD2	CASSYLGGQETQYF	TGTGCCAGCAGTTACTTGGGAGGGCAAGAGACCCAGTACTTC